This is a list of T cell receptor beta chains from one sample in a study of blood T cell repertoires in COVID-19. TCRdb's copy holds only in-frame clones and misses some; the assay was immunoSEQ multiplex PCR. This sample has 150,000 to 200,000 clones; about 83% occur once, and the top ten carry 10% to 15%. The specimen was peripheral blood. These receptors all come from a man in his 70s who had recovered from COVID-19. The CDR3 runs from the conserved cysteine through the conserved F or W. The D gene is left open where the match is weak. Size values are once, few and many counts, or a class for expanded clones, and some rows have none.

>TRBV30|NA|TRBJ1-6|16|TRBD1
TGTGCCTGGAGCGTGATGTCTGGGACAGGGGCTTCACCCCTCCACTTT
CAWSVMSGTGASPLHF
>TRBV19|NA|TRBJ2-7|15|TRBD1
TGTGCCAGTAGTAAGGACGGACAGGTCCCCTACGAGCAGTACTTC
CASSKDGQVPYEQYF
>TRBV9|NA|TRBJ1-2|14|NA
TGTGCCAGCAGCACTCCCAGGGGAGGGTATGGCTACACCTTC
CASSTPRGGYGYTF
>TRBV23-1|NA|TRBJ1-1|15|NA
TGCGCCAGCAGTCAATCCCCTTATGGAGACACTGAAGCTTTCTTT
CASSQSPYGDTEAFF
>TRBV9|few|TRBJ2-7|14|NA
TGTGCCAGCAGCGTAGACGGTAGCTCCTACGAGCAGTACTTC
CASSVDGSSYEQYF
>TRBV7-2|NA|TRBJ2-1|16|NA
TGTGCCAGCAGCCCCTCAAGCGGAGCGTCCTACAATGAGCAGTTCTTC
CASSPSSGASYNEQFF
>TRBV5-1|NA|TRBJ2-7|15|NA
TGCGCCAGCAGCTTGGCCGGGGGGCTGTCCTACGAGCAGTACTTC
CASSLAGGLSYEQYF
>TRBV5-6|NA|TRBJ2-7|16|TRBD2
TGTGCCAGCAGCTCGGGACTAGCGGGAGGGTTCTACGAGCAGTACTTC
CASSSGLAGGFYEQYF
>TRBV7-9|NA|TRBJ1-2|11|NA
TGTGCCAGCAGCTTAGCGGCTGGCTACACCTTC
CASSLAAGYTF
>TRBV29-1|NA|TRBJ2-3|15|TRBD2
TGCAGCGTTGAGGTTTCTAGCGGGCCCTCGGATACGCAGTATTTT
CSVEVSSGPSDTQYF
>TRBV19|NA|TRBJ2-2|15|NA
TGTGCCAGTAGTAACCCCGACTACACTACCGGGGAGCTGTTTTTT
CASSNPDYTTGELFF
>TRBV6-5|NA|TRBJ1-5|15|NA
TGTGCCAGCAGCTCCGCAGGGGTTAGCAATCAGCCCCAGCATTTT
CASSSAGVSNQPQHF
>TRBV6-1|NA|TRBJ2-7|16|TRBD1
TGTGCCAGCAGTGAAGACGACAGGGGGAGCTCCTACGAGCAGTACTTC
CASSEDDRGSSYEQYF
>TRBV19|NA|TRBJ1-3|15|TRBD1
TGTGCCAGTAGTACTTCCGGGACAGCGGGAAACACCATATATTTT
CASSTSGTAGNTIYF
>TRBV10-3|NA|TRBJ1-4|16|TRBD1
TGTGCCATCAGTGACTTCCCGGACAGGGATAATGAAAAACTGTTTTTT
CAISDFPDRDNEKLFF
>TRBV27|NA|TRBJ1-1|13|NA
TGTGCCAGCAGTATTTTACAGAACACTGAAGCTTTCTTT
CASSILQNTEAFF
>TRBV28|NA|TRBJ2-4|16|TRBD2
TGTGCCAGCAGTTCAGGGACTAGCGGGACCAAAAACATTCAGTACTTC
CASSSGTSGTKNIQYF
>TRBV12-2|NA|TRBJ2-1|16|NA
TGTGCAAGTCGCTTACCACCGGGACAGGCAGACAATGAGCAGTTCTTC
CASRLPPGQADNEQFF
>TRBV6-6|few|TRBJ2-1|16|TRBD2
TGTGCCAGCAGTTACAGGGTAGCGGGACCTTACAATGAGCAGTTCTTC
CASSYRVAGPYNEQFF
>TRBV11-3|once|TRBJ2-7|14|TRBD1
TGTGCCAGCAGCCGGGACAGCCAGACCTACGAGCAGTACTTC
CASSRDSQTYEQYF
>TRBV7-8|NA|TRBJ1-2|17|TRBD1
TGTGCCAGCAGCCCCTCCACCCGGACAGGGTCGGTATCCGGCTACACCTTC
CASSPSTRTGSVSGYTF
>TRBV12-5|NA|TRBJ1-1|14|NA
TGTGCTAGTGGTTTAGGACTGTCGAACACTGAAGCTTTCTTT
CASGLGLSNTEAFF
>TRBV7-2|NA|TRBJ2-7|14|NA
TGTGCCAGCAGCTTAGGACAGGCTTCCTACGAGCAGTACTTC
CASSLGQASYEQYF
>TRBV13|NA|TRBJ2-1|16|TRBD2
TGTGCCAGCAGCTCCATTAACGCGGGAGGTTACTATGAGCAGTTCTTC
CASSSINAGGYYEQFF
>TRBV19|NA|TRBJ2-5|17|TRBD1
TGTGCCAGTAGTATGGGGACAGGAGCGGCTTCAGGAGAGACCCAGTACTTC
CASSMGTGAASGETQYF
>TRBV12-3/TRBV12-4|NA|TRBJ1-2|13|NA
TGTGCCAGCAGTTTAGGGCAGGGCTATGGCTACACCTTC
CASSLGQGYGYTF
>TRBV19|NA|TRBJ2-4|19|TRBD1
TGTGCCAGTAGTATTTCGGGACAGGCCTCCAATTTAGCCAAAAGCATTCAGTACTTC
CASSISGQASNLAKSIQYF
>TRBV6-5|NA|TRBJ2-3|14|NA
TGTGCCAGCAGCGACCAACAGTACACAGATACGCAGTATTTT
CASSDQQYTDTQYF
>TRBV27|NA|TRBJ1-6|13|NA
TGTGCCAGCAAGTACAGGTACGATTCACCCCTCCACTTT
CASKYRYDSPLHF
>TRBV28|NA|TRBJ1-2|15|TRBD1
TGTGCCAGCAGCTCCGGGACAGGGGGCGGCTATGGCTACACCTTC
CASSSGTGGGYGYTF
>TRBV2|NA|TRBJ1-5|16|TRBD1
TGTGCCAGCAGTGCCAGGGGGCTGGGCAGCAATCAGCCCCAGCATTTT
CASSARGLGSNQPQHF
>TRBV27|NA|TRBJ1-4|12|NA
TGTTACAGACTCCTTTCGGGGGTTTATGTGTTTTTT
CYRLLSGVYVFF
>TRBV12-3/TRBV12-4|few|TRBJ1-1|13|NA
TGTGCCAGCAGTCTACAGGGAGATACTGAAGCTTTCTTT
CASSLQGDTEAFF
>TRBV5-1|NA|TRBJ2-1|14|TRBD2
TGCGCCAGCAGCCTATACGGGACTAGCGGCGAGCAGTTCTTC
CASSLYGTSGEQFF
>TRBV18|NA|TRBJ1-2|14|NA
TGTGCCAGCTCACCGATAGGGAGAGGAGATGGCTACACCTTC
CASSPIGRGDGYTF
>TRBV28|few|TRBJ2-7|14|TRBD1
TGTGCCAGCATCCCGGGACAGGACCCCTACGAGCAGTACTTC
CASIPGQDPYEQYF
>TRBV6-5|few|TRBJ1-1|14|TRBD1
TGTGCCAGCAGATTACGGGACAGGGACACTGAAGCTTTCTTT
CASRLRDRDTEAFF
>TRBV6-5|NA|TRBJ1-6|15|TRBD1
TGTGCCAGCAGTCCCTACCGGGACAGCTATTCACCCCTCCACTTT
CASSPYRDSYSPLHF
>TRBV7-2|NA|TRBJ2-7|14|TRBD1
TGTGCCAGCAGCCCAGACAGGGGGACCTACGAGCAGTACTTC
CASSPDRGTYEQYF
>TRBV7-2|NA|TRBJ2-7|12|TRBD1
TGTGCCAGCCGGGACAGGAACTACGAGCAGTACTTC
CASRDRNYEQYF
>TRBV15|NA|TRBJ2-7|14|NA
TGTGCCACCAGCAGAGGGACCGGGACCTACGAGCAGTACTTC
CATSRGTGTYEQYF
>TRBV6-2/TRBV6-3|few|TRBJ1-2|15|NA
TGTGCCAGCAGTTACGGGACACGAGTTAACTATGGCTACACCTTC
CASSYGTRVNYGYTF
>TRBV3-1/TRBV3-2|NA|TRBJ2-1|16|TRBD2
TGTGCCAGCAGCCAAGTAGCGGGAGGGTGGGCCAATGAGCAGTTCTTC
CASSQVAGGWANEQFF
>TRBV7-2|NA|TRBJ2-2|18|TRBD2
TGTGCCAGCAGCCATGGACTAGCGGGAGTATCGAGAGCCGGGGAGCTGTTTTTT
CASSHGLAGVSRAGELFF
>TRBV7-2|NA|TRBJ1-6|15|NA
TGTGCCAGCACCTCACAGGGAACTAATAATTCACCCCTCCACTTT
CASTSQGTNNSPLHF
>TRBV7-2|NA|TRBJ2-1|15|TRBD2
TGTGCCAGCAGCTCTAGCGGTGCGTCCTACAATGAGCAGTTCTTC
CASSSSGASYNEQFF
>TRBV6-5|once|TRBJ1-2|11|NA
TGTGCCAGCAGTCAGGAGGAGGGCTACACCTTC
CASSQEEGYTF
>TRBV9|NA|TRBJ2-3|15|TRBD1
TGTGCCAGCAGCCCTCGGGACAGTTTTGCTGATACGCAGTATTTT
CASSPRDSFADTQYF
>TRBV5-1|NA|TRBJ1-4|15|TRBD1
TGCGCCAGCAGCCCATCCGGGACAGGGGACGAAAAACTGTTTTTT
CASSPSGTGDEKLFF
>TRBV5-4|NA|TRBJ1-2|15|TRBD1
TGTGCCAGCAGCCCGGGACAGGCCTTAAACTATGGCTACACCTTC
CASSPGQALNYGYTF